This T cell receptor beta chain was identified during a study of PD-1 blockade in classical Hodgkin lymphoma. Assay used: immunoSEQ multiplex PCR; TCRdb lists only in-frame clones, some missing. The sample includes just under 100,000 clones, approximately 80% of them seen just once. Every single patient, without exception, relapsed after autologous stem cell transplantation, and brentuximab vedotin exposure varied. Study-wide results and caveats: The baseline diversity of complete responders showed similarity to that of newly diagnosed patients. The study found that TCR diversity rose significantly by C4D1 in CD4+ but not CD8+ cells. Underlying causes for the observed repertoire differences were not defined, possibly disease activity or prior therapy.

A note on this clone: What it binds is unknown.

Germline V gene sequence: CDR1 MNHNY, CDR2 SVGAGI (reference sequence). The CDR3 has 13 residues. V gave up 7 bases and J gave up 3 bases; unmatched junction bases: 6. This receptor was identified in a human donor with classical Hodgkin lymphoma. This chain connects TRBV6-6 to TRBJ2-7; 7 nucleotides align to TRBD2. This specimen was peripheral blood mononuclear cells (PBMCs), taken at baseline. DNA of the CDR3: TGTGCCAGCACACCGGGAGGCAGCTACGAGCAGTACTTC. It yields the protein CASTPGGSYEQYF.